The T cell receptor beta chain described here comes from a study of shared clonotypes between healthy human individuals (dated by TCRdb to the early 2020s). Context from the whole study: A few men and two women, aged 18 to 49 years, made up the cohort. For each donor, three plates each were used for CD4 naive and CD4 memory, two plates were used for CD8 naive, and one plate was used for CD8 memory. To estimate repertoire size and how much clonotypes are shared between individuals, the study performed deep sequencing of blood TCR repertoires from a few healthy adults. To increase sequencing depth and limit assay-specific biases, TCR repertoire library preparation and sequencing were carried out by different laboratories using diverse techniques. Leukapheresis yielded between about 0.85 and 10 billion PBMCs per donor.

Using the deep immunoSEQ assay, TCR CDR3 regions were amplified from genomic DNA by multiplex PCR. For each cell subset, the extracted genomic DNA was distributed evenly across all wells of several immunoSEQ 96-well plates, and each plate served as one replicate. For sorted subsets, approximately 190 ng genomic DNA, equal to tens of thousands of T cell genomes, was loaded into each replicate PCR. The purified libraries were quantified using a Qubit 3.0 fluorometer, sized with a Bioanalyzer 2100, and then quantified again using the KAPA Library Quantification kit. A separate single-read 150-cycle Illumina NextSeq 550 flow cell was used to sequence each immunoSEQ 96-well plate. As for the authors' bioinformatics: Because the immunoSEQ output held only junctional sequences and lacked quality scores, the filtering could not match the filtering applied to full-length reads. To assign V/J genes and CDR3, sequences were annotated against IMGT germline references using PyIR, a Python wrapper for IgBLAST v1.9. Reads were filtered out if the reads had weak V/J assignments (E-value above 1e-6), no CDR3, stop codons, out-of-frame junctions, or ambiguous translated residues. V3J clonotypes were defined as sequences sharing the same inferred V gene, J gene, and CDR3 amino acid sequence. The percentage overlap between two repertoires was calculated by dividing the number of shared unique clonotypes by the size of the smaller repertoire. Repertoire richness was assessed with RTK rarefaction, the Chao1 estimator, and Recon v2.1 estimates of unobserved clonotypes. For all TCRbeta clonotypes obtained by the gDNA method from a handful of donors, generation probabilities were computed with OLGA. TCRdb stores this immuneACCESS table with in-frame sequences only. Part of the clones is absent; in the studies checked, under half of the shortfall reflects unresolved V genes, and no reason is known for the rest. V and J calls and clone size are copied from that table; D and trimming were computed from the DNA. The sample records around 2.1 million clones, roughly 91% of which are singletons. The top ten clones comprise about 1.5% of the sample.

The CDR3 starts with the cysteine, ends with the phenylalanine, and has 15 residues. Left in the record is the CDR3 DNA by itself, 45 bases read in frame from the first base. Unmatched junction bases come to 8, with V trimmed by 3 bases and J by 7 bases. CDR1 MNHNS and CDR2 SASEGT were looked up in the germline V gene. CD8 naive samples were obtained by positive selection for CCR7 among CD45RO-negative cells, yielding a CD45RA+CCR7+ population from which TemRA cells were excluded. Donors were healthy HIV-negative adults with no recently reported acute infections or vaccinations. Every donor was a Caucasian adult residing in Nashville, Tennessee, USA. Blood was obtained by leukapheresis, after which PBMCs were separated by Ficoll-Histopaque density gradient centrifugation and cryopreserved in liquid nitrogen vapor phase. Analytical flow cytometry was used to check the purity and quantity of every magnetically sorted T cell population. Genomic DNA was isolated from every sorted fraction and measured by UV absorbance on a Nanodrop 2000c.

Comments on this clone: No antigen is known for it. No per-base quality is available; no much larger clone lies one base away.

Results and caveats for the whole study, not just this receptor: Across several donors, about 5.2% of naive CD4, around 3.5% of naive CD8, 2.3% of memory CD4, and approximately 0.42% of memory CD8 clonotypes were shared. Higher generation probabilities were observed for clonotypes shared by all four sorted-subset donors than for non-shared clonotypes. Sampling was restricted to blood, and TCR repertoires in tissue are likely to differ from TCR repertoires in blood. Rarefaction of sorted-subset datasets indicated incomplete sequencing despite the large sequencing depth. Estimated clonotype richness was generally larger for naive than for memory subsets. Pairwise subsampling indicated that sequencing depth was expected to affect the degree of clonotype sharing among donors. The small number of donors limited the genetic and exposure-history diversity represented.

This TCR was recovered from a man aged 18 to 29 in good health. Some clones in this sample may be carry-over from other donors' samples. Rearrangement joined TRBV6-1 to TRBJ2-5, with 10 central nucleotides matching TRBD2. The sample taken for sequencing was naive CD8+ T cells from PBMCs. This sample's cell subset or site label indicates: CD45RA+CCR7+. The sequenced DNA: TGTGCCAGCAGTGAGGGACTAGCGAAGGATAGGACCCAGTACTTC. Translated, it gives CASSEGLAKDRTQYF.